This T cell receptor beta chain appears in the sequencing data of a study of T-cell memory formation after mild COVID-19. General study results and limits: Second-wave clones that peaked on day 37 lacked confirmed SARS-CoV-2 specificity. From day 15 to 85, contracting clones were balanced between CD4 and CD8, whereas later expanders leaned toward CD4+. CD8+ contracting clones occupied EMRA, while CD4+ ones occupied mainly CM and EM.

A 5'RACE reaction primed in the constant segment made cDNA libraries of TCR alpha and TCR beta, and these carried sample barcodes and UMIs. TCRdb re-called the 5' RACE reads through MiXCR, storing one row per CDR3 protein. This repertoire shows 350,000 to 500,000 distinct CDR3 sequences, 20% to 30% found once; its top ten account for roughly 13%. Concerning this clonotype: Antigen: not known.

CDR1 DFQATT and CDR2 SNEGSKA come from the germline V gene (reference sequence). Trimming removed 7 bases from V and 4 bases from J; junction bases left unmatched: 6. The CDR3 runs 13 residues. This receptor was obtained from an adult woman who had mild COVID-19 (a few samples of this study predate the infection). Cell type and time point are not known. The V gene is TRBV20-1, the J gene TRBJ2-7; 11 bases map to TRBD1. The sample consisted of PBMCs or a T cell subset sorted from them (not recorded which). The CDR3 DNA reads TGCAGTGGTATGGGGACAGGGGGTTACGAGCAGTACTTC. The encoded protein is CSGMGTGGYEQYF.